This T cell receptor (beta chain) was recorded in a study of shared clonotypes between healthy human individuals. The material for each subset, its genomic DNA, was split evenly across several immunoSEQ plates. Sorted-subset replicate PCRs used roughly 220 ng DNA, roughly 28,000 T cell genomes. Profiling relied on immunoSEQ multiplex PCR, and the TCRdb table lists in-frame clones only, not all of them. The table has approximately 2.3 million clones, 80% to 95% seen once. Details on this clone: Its target is not known.

Study-level points and caveats: Rarefaction analysis demonstrated incomplete sorted-subset sequencing notwithstanding large depth.

Deletions cut 2 bases from V and 6 bases from J, with 6 bases between. CDR1 and CDR2 from the germline V gene are MDHEN and SYDVKM. The CDR3 is made up of 12 amino acids. This receptor was identified in a man between 18 and 29 years old in good health. Some clones in this sample may be carry-over from other donors' samples. The chain has TRBV28 and TRBJ2-3; possible D gene TRBD1, 5 bases. The sequenced sample was naive CD4+ T cells from PBMCs. Subset indicated: CD45RA+ positively selected. CDR3 DNA: TGTGCCAGCAGTTTAGGACACGATACGCAGTATTTT. This sequence encodes CASSLGHDTQYF.